Presented here are 28 T cell receptor beta chains from one specimen sequenced in a study of OX40 agonist ivuxolimab in advanced cancers. Some clones are missing from TCRdb's copy, which holds only in-frame ones; the method was immunoSEQ multiplex PCR. The data contain about 62,000 clones, approximately 80% of them singletons. The source material was CD4+ or CD8+ T cells sorted from blood, sampled in a trial of the OX40 agonist ivuxolimab. These receptors were obtained from an adult with an advanced solid tumor such as melanoma, head and neck, liver or kidney cancer.

The genes are TRBV16 and TRBJ2-7; 8 nucleotides align to TRBD1. After removal of 2 bases from V and 4 bases from J, the junction contained 4 bases not matched to a gene. The CDR3 runs 14 residues. The germline V gene encodes CDR1 KGHSY and CDR2 FQNENV. The CDR3 protein is CASSQRGQGYEQYF. Written as DNA, the CDR3 is TGTGCCAGCAGCCAAAGAGGACAGGGATACGAGCAGTACTTC.

The chain joins TRBV6-5 to TRBJ2-1; D uncertain. Germline CDR1 MNHEY, CDR2 SVGAGI. The CDR3 has 16 amino acids. V lost 0 bases, J lost 0 bases, and 9 bases lay in between. CDR3 in amino acids: CASSYSELSSYNEQFF. The CDR3 nucleotides are TGTGCCAGCAGTTACTCGGAGCTGAGCTCCTACAATGAGCAGTTCTTC.

On this clone itself: The limits of the CDR3 on the DNA are not certain, so only TCRdb's listed CDR3 is given. The CDR3 region is CASSSSPGYNEQFF. The V gene is TRBV6-6, the J gene TRBJ2-1; the tabulated D call, TRBD2, remains unverified against the DNA. Ends included, the CDR3 has 14 residues. CDR1 MNHNY and CDR2 SVGAGI come from the germline V gene (reference sequence).

The chain combines TRBV9 with TRBJ2-1; no firm D call. The CDR3 consists of 17 residues. Deletions cut 0 bases from V and 1 base from J, with 14 bases between. Germline assignment: CDR1 SGDLS and CDR2 YYNGEE. CDR3 DNA sequence: TGTGCCAGCAGCGTAGGGCAAGGGATTGGATCCTACAATGAGCAGTTCTTC. Translation: CASSVGQGIGSYNEQFF.

In this sample, this clone turned up once. The chain combines TRBV5-4 with TRBJ2-1, with 8 bases lining up with TRBD1. V gave up 2 bases and J gave up 3 bases; unmatched junction bases: 4. The V gene's germline CDR1 is SGHNT and CDR2 YYREEE (reference sequence). The CDR3 runs to 15 residues. The CDR3 loop reads CASSFNRGNYNEQFF. CDR3 bases: TGTGCCAGCAGCTTTAACAGGGGGAACTACAATGAGCAGTTCTTC. Looking up the rest from reference TRBV5-4 and TRBJ2-1 gives the full variable domain: ETGVTQSPTHLIKTRGQQVTLRCSSQSGHNTVSWYQQALGQGPQFIFQYYREEENGRGNFPPRFSGLQFPNYSSELNVNALELDDSALYLCASSFNRGNYNEQFFGPGTRLTVL.

The rearrangement uses TRBV2 and TRBJ1-1; tentatively, D is TRBD1 (5 bases). Germline V gives CDR1 SNHLY, CDR2 FYNNEI. Trimming removed 0 bases from V and 9 bases from J, with 14 bases in between. This CDR3 has 14 amino acids. The CDR3 here is CASSEASLTGQAFF. CDR3 DNA: TGTGCCAGCAGTGAAGCATCATTAACGGGACAAGCTTTCTTT. The complete variable domain, with remaining parts taken from reference TRBV2 and TRBJ1-1, reads EPEVTQTPSHQVTQMGQEVILRCVPISNHLYFYWYRQILGQKVEFLVSFYNNEISEKSEIFDDQFSVERPDGSNFTLKIRSTKLEDSAMYFCASSEASLTGQAFFGQGTRLTVV.

V and J are TRBV28 and TRBJ1-2, with 8 bases fitting TRBD1. Germline CDR1 is MDHEN and CDR2 is SYDVKM. The CDR3 totals 15 residues. Trimming cost V 7 bases and J 4 bases; bases outside gene matches: 11. As DNA, the CDR3 is TGTGCCAGCAATTCCCGACAGGGGAAAGGCTATGGCTACACCTTC. It translates to CASNSRQGKGYGYTF.

This CDR3 is CASSYSRGNQPQHF. The CDR3 coding sequence is TGTGCCAGCAGTTACTCGAGGGGCAATCAGCCCCAGCATTTT. The V and J genes are TRBV6-5 and TRBJ1-5; D is uncertain. This CDR3 contains 14 residues. Germline V gives CDR1 MNHEY, CDR2 SVGAGI. Trimming took off 0 bases at V and 2 bases at J, with 5 bases between the two ends.

The chain links TRBV21-1 to TRBJ2-1; TRBD2 is taken as the D call from the table, unchecked against the DNA. TRBV21-1 is flagged as a pseudogene. The CDR3 sequence is 16 residues long. The CDR3 reads CASSKRIFRQRGEQFF. DNA of the CDR3: TGTGCCAGCAGCAAAAGGATCTTTAGGCAGCGAGGTGAGCAGTTCTTC.

The rearrangement links TRBV10-2 to TRBJ1-5; no clear D. Trimming stripped 5 bases from V and 3 bases from J, with 8 bases between. In germline, CDR1 is WSHSY, CDR2 SAAADI. The CDR3 contains 13 residues. The CDR3 spells CASSIRNNQPQHF. CDR3 nucleotides: TGCGCCAGCAGTATTAGAAACAATCAGCCCCAGCATTTT.

V is TRBV7-2 and J is TRBJ2-1; the match to TRBD2 covers 7 bases. The germline V gene has CDR1 SGHTA and CDR2 FQGNSA. The CDR3 contains 19 residues. V shed 4 bases and J 6 bases; nucleotides not matched to a gene: 21. The CDR3 is CASSSITLHGEGPLNEQFF. The CDR3 DNA is TGTGCCAGCAGCTCCATCACCCTCCATGGGGAGGGCCCCCTCAATGAGCAGTTCTTC.

The genes are TRBV7-2 and TRBJ2-1; TRBD1 aligns across 7 bases. Germline CDR1 SGHTA, CDR2 FQGNSA. The J segment lost 4 bases and the V segment lost 4 bases, leaving 1 base of the junction unmatched. CDR3 length: 13 amino acids. This CDR3 is CASSWDRYNEQFF. The CDR3 DNA sequence: TGTGCCAGCAGCTGGGACAGATACAATGAGCAGTTCTTC.

The chain carries TRBV2 and TRBJ2-2; TRBD1 matches at 11 bases. The germline V gene has CDR1 SNHLY and CDR2 FYNNEI. The CDR3 is made up of 15 amino acids. J was trimmed by 6 bases and V by 6 bases; bases with no gene match: 6. The CDR3 DNA follows: TGTGCCAGCAGCCGGACAGGGGGCTTTTCCGGGGAGCTGTTTTTT. Protein sequence: CASSRTGGFSGELFF.

The CDR3 sequence is CASSLDTGLDYGYTF. The CDR3, as DNA: TGTGCCAGCAGCTTAGATACAGGGCTGGACTATGGCTACACCTTC. This sequence joins TRBV7-6 and TRBJ1-2; a weak D match, TRBD1 (6 bases). Germline CDR1 and CDR2: SGHVS and FNYEAQ. Trimming removed 1 base at V and 3 bases at J, with 12 bases between. The CDR3 runs to 15 residues.

The rearrangement joins TRBV6-1 to TRBJ2-7; D is perhaps TRBD2 (6 bases). This CDR3 has 15 amino acids. The germline V gene encodes CDR1 MNHNS and CDR2 SASEGT. V was clipped by 2 bases and J by 3 bases, with 14 bases between them. The CDR3 region is CASSEWRGSSYEQYV. CDR3 DNA sequence: TGTGCCAGCAGTGAATGGCGGGGCAGTAGCTACGAGCAGTACGTC.

This chain joins TRBV19 and TRBJ2-6, with D possibly matching TRBD1 (5 bases). V shed 2 bases and J shed 1 base, with 15 bases lying between them. Germline V lookup: CDR1 LNHDA, CDR2 SQIVND (reference sequence). The CDR3 is 18 residues long. The CDR3 region has the DNA TGTGCCAGTAGTATACAGGGCAGACATGGATCTGGGGCCAACGTCCTGACTTTC. Translating it yields CASSIQGRHGSGANVLTF.

The chain couples TRBV6-5 to TRBJ2-5, with 10 bases that match TRBD2. After removal of 2 bases from V and 5 bases from J, the junction contained 5 bases not matched to a gene. The length of the CDR3 is 15 residues. Germline V gives CDR1 MNHEY, CDR2 SVGAGI. CDR3 sequence reads: CASSYGAGGPETQYF. The CDR3 region has the DNA TGTGCCAGCAGTTACGGAGCGGGGGGGCCGGAGACCCAGTACTTC.

V usage is TRBV5-5 and J usage is TRBJ1-4; a weak D match, TRBD1 (5 bases). CDR3 length: 14 amino acids. Trimming removed 0 bases at V and 14 bases at J, with 17 bases between. Per the germline V gene, CDR1 is SGHKS and CDR2 is YYEKEE (reference sequence). DNA of the CDR3: TGTGCCAGCAGCTTGGAACAGGACTTAACGATGCTGTTTTTT. Translation gives CASSLEQDLTMLFF.

The rearrangement joins TRBV19 to TRBJ1-4, with D tentatively TRBD1 (5 bases). The CDR3 contains 14 residues. Trimming left V 8 bases short and J 10 bases short, with 20 bases between. Germline values: CDR1 LNHDA, CDR2 SQIVND (reference sequence). This CDR3 reads CASCAGTASGKLFF. DNA for the CDR3: TGTGCCAGTTGCGCCGGGACCGCTTCCGGAAAACTGTTTTTT.

V gene TRBV11-2 combines with J gene TRBJ1-6; D gene ambiguous. V shed 5 bases and J shed 7 bases, with 12 bases lying between them. Germline loops: CDR1 SGHAT, CDR2 FQNNGV. The CDR3 consists of 14 residues. The CDR3 region is CASSESGRNSPLHF. CDR3 in DNA: TGTGCCAGCAGCGAAAGCGGACGGAATTCACCCCTCCACTTT.

The rearrangement joins TRBV6-5 to TRBJ1-4, with a weak D call TRBD1 (5 bases). The CDR3 has 14 amino acids. V was clipped by 5 bases and J by 7 bases, with 14 bases between them. CDR1 and CDR2 (germline): MNHEY, SVGAGI. The CDR3 nucleotides read TGTGCCAGCAGTCAGCTGGGGGAAAGTGAAAAACTGTTTTTT. It translates to CASSQLGESEKLFF.

The chain is built from TRBV6-4 and TRBJ1-5, with D uncertain. The CDR3 has 19 amino acids. Germline values: CDR1 MRHNA, CDR2 SNTAGT. V shed 6 bases and J shed 0 bases, with 24 bases lying between them. The chain's CDR3 is CASRTPEWHLDNSNQPQHF. CDR3 DNA: TGTGCCAGCAGGACGCCGGAGTGGCACCTTGATAATAGCAATCAGCCCCAGCATTTT.

The chain couples TRBV10-1 to TRBJ2-7; D might be TRBD2 (6 bases). The V end was cut by 3 bases, the J end by 0 bases, with 12 bases between. CDR1 is WNHNN and CDR2 is SYGVQD in the germline V gene (reference sequence). The CDR3 loop spans 15 amino acids. CDR3 bases: TGCGCCAGCAGTGACTTACCGGGAGCCTCCTACGAGCAGTACGTC. Protein product: CASSDLPGASYEQYV.

The chain is built from TRBV28 and TRBJ2-3; D perhaps matches TRBD2 (6 bases). The V end was cut by 3 bases, the J end by 2 bases, with 12 bases between. The germline gives CDR1 MDHEN, CDR2 SYDVKM. The CDR3 has 15 amino acids. The DNA for the CDR3 is TGTGCCAGCAGTTTTGGGGGGATAGACACAGATACGCAGTATTTT. Translating it yields CASSFGGIDTDTQYF.

This clone was seen only once. The rearrangement joins TRBV4-1 to TRBJ2-5, with TRBD1 as a possible D gene (6 bases). This CDR3 region has 14 residues. Germline CDR1 is MGHRA and CDR2 is YSYEKL. With 1 base removed from V and 5 bases from J, the gap between germline ends came to 11 bases. The CDR3 region is CASSQVQRGETQYF. CDR3 in DNA: TGCGCCAGCAGCCAAGTCCAAAGGGGGGAGACCCAGTACTTC.

The chain combines TRBV5-1 with TRBJ2-1; 7 bases are shared with TRBD2. Germline CDR1 and CDR2: SGHRS and YFSETQ. The J segment lost 7 bases and the V segment lost 4 bases, leaving 20 bases of the junction unmatched. The CDR3 loop spans 18 amino acids. The CDR3 is CASSPPMGQAGKANEQFF. CDR3 DNA sequence: TGCGCCAGCAGCCCTCCTATGGGTCAAGCGGGAAAAGCTAATGAGCAGTTCTTC.

This chain links TRBV6-6 with TRBJ2-6, with TRBD1 identical over 8 bases. V trimming: 6 bases; J trimming: 0 bases; junction bases outside the gene matches: 4. The germline CDR1 and CDR2 sequences are MNHNY and SVGAGI (reference sequence). The CDR3 loop spans 16 amino acids. DNA of the CDR3: TGTGCCAGCAGGGACAGGGAGAGCTCTGGGGCCAACGTCCTGACTTTC. Translated: CASRDRESSGANVLTF.

The V and J genes are TRBV4-2 and TRBJ2-7, with 7 positions matching TRBD2. Trimming took 0 bases from V and 0 from J; bases not matched to a gene: 5. CDR3 size: 16 residues. The germline CDR1 and CDR2 sequences are LGHNA and YNFKEQ. CDR3 residues: CASSQDGGEGSYEQYF. The CDR3 bases are TGTGCCAGCAGCCAAGATGGGGGGGAGGGCTCCTACGAGCAGTACTTC.